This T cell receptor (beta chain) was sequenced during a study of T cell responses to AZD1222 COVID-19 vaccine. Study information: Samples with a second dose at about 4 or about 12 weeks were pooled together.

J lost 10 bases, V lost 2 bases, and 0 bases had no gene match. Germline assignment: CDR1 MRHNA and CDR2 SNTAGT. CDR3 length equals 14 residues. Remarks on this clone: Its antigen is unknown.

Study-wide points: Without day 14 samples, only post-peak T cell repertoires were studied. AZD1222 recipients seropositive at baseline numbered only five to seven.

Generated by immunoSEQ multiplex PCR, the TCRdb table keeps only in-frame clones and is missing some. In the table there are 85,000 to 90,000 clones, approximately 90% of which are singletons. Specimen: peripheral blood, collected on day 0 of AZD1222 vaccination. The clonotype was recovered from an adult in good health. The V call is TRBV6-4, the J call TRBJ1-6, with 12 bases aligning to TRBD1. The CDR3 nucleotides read TGTGCCAGCAGTGACGGGACAGGGGGCTCACCCCTCCACTTT. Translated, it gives CASSDGTGGSPLHF.